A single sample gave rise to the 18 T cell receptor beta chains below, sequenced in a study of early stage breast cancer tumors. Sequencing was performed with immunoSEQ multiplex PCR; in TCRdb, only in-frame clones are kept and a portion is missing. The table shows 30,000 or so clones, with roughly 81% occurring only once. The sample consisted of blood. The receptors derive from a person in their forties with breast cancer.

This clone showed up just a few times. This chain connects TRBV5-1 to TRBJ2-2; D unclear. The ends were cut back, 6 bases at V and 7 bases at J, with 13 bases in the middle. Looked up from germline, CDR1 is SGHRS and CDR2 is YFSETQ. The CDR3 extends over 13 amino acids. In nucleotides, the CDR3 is TGCGCCAGCACAGCCCTGTCCGACGGGGAGCTGTTTTTT. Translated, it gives CASTALSDGELFF.

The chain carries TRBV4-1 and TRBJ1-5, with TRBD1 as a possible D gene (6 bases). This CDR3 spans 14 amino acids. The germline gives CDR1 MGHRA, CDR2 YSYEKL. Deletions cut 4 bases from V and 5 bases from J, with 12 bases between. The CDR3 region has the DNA TGCGCCAGCAGCCTGGGACACCCAGATCAGCCCCAGCATTTT. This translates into CASSLGHPDQPQHF.

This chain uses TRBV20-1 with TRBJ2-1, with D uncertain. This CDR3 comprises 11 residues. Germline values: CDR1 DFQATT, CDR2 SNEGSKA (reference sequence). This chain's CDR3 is CRVDGYNEQFF. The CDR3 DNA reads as TGCAGGGTGGACGGGTACAATGAGCAGTTCTTC.

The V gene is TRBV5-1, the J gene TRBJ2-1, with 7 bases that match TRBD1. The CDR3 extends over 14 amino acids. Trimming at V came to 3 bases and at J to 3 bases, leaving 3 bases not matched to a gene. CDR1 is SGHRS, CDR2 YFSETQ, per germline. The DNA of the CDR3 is TGCGCCAGCAGCTCGGGACAGAACTACAATGAGCAGTTCTTC. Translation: CASSSGQNYNEQFF.

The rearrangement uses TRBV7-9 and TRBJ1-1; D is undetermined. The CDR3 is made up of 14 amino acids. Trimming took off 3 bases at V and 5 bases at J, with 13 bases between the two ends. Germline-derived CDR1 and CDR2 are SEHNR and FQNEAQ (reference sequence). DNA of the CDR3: TGTGCCAGCAGCTTGGTGGGTGTTCGGACTGAAGCTTTCTTT. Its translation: CASSLVGVRTEAFF.

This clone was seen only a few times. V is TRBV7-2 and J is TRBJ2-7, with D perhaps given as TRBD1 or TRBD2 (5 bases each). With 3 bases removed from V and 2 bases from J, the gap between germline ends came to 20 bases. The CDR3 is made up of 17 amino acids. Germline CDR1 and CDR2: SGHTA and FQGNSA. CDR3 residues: CASSFRTTGTEPYEQYF. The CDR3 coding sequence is TGTGCCAGCAGCTTCCGCACAACCGGGACGGAACCCTACGAGCAGTACTTC.

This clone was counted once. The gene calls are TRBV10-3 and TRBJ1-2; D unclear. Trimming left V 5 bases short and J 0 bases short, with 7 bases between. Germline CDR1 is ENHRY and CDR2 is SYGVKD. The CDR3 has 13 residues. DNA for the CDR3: TGTGCCATCAGTCAGGACCCTAACTATGGCTACACCTTC. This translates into CAISQDPNYGYTF.

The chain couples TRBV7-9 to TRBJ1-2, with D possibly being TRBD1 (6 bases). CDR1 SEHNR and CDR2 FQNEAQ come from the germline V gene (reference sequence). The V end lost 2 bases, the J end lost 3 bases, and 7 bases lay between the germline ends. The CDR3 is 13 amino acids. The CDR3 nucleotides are TGTGCCAGCAGCTTAAGGGGGTACTATGGCTACACCTTC. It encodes CASSLRGYYGYTF.

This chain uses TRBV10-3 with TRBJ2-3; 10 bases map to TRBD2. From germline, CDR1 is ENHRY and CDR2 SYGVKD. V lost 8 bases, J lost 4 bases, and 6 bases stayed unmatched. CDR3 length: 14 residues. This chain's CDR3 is CAIGLAGGADTQYF. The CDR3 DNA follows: TGTGCCATCGGTTTAGCGGGAGGTGCAGATACGCAGTATTTT.

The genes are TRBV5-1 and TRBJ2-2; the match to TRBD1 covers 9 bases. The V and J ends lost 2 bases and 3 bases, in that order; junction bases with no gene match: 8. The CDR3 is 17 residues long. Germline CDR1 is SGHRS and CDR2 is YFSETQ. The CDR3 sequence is CASSLPPGQGYTGELFF. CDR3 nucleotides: TGCGCCAGCAGCTTACCTCCGGGACAGGGATACACCGGGGAGCTGTTTTTT.

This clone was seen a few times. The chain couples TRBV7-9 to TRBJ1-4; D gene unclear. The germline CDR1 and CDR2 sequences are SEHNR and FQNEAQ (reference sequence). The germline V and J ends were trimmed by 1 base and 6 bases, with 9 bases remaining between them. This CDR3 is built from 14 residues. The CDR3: CASSLEWLDEKLFF. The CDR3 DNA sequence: TGTGCCAGCAGCTTAGAATGGTTGGATGAAAAACTGTTTTTT.

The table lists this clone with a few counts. Written as DNA, the CDR3 is TGTGCCAGTAGTATCTCAGGGGAGAGCTACGAGCAGTACTTC. The encoded protein is CASSISGESYEQYF. This chain connects TRBV19 to TRBJ2-7, with D tentatively TRBD1 (6 bases). With 3 bases removed from V and 3 bases from J, the gap between germline ends came to 12 bases. Germline lookup yields CDR1 LNHDA and CDR2 SQIVND (reference sequence). The CDR3 sequence is 14 residues long.

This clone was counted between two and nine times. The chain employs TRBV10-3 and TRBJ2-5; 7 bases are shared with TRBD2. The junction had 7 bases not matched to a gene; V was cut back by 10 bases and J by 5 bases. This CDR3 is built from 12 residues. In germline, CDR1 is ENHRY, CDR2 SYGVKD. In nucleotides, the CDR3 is TGTGCCACCAGACACGGGAGGGAGACCCAGTACTTC. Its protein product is CATRHGRETQYF.

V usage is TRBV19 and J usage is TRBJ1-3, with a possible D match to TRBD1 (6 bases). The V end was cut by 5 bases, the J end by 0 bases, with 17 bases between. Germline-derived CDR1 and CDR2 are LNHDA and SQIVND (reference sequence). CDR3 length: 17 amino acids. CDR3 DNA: TGTGCCAGTAGTGGACTCTCTTTCAGGGGCTCTGGAAACACCATATATTTT. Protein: CASSGLSFRGSGNTIYF.

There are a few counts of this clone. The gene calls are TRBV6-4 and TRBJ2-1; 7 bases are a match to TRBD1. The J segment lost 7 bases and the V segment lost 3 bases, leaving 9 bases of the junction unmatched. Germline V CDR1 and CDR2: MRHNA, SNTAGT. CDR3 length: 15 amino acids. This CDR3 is CASSELGGLGNEQFF. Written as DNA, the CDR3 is TGTGCCAGCAGTGAATTAGGGGGCCTCGGGAATGAGCAGTTCTTC.

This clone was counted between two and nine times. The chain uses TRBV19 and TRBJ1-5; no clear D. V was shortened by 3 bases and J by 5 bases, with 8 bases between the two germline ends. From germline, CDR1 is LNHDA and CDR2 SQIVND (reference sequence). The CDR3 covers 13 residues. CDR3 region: CASSITGDQPQHF. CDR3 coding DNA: TGTGCCAGTAGTATCACGGGTGATCAGCCCCAGCATTTT.

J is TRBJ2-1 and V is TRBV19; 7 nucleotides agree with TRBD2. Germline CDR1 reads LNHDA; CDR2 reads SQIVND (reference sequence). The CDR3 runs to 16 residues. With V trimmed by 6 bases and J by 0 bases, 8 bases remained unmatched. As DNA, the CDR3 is TGTGCCAGTAGGGAGACTAGCACGAGCTCCTACAATGAGCAGTTCTTC. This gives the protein CASRETSTSSYNEQFF.

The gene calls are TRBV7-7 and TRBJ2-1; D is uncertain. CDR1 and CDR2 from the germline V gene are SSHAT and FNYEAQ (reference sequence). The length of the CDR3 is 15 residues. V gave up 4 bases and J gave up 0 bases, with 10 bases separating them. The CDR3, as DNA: TGTGCCAGCAGCTCCGAATTAGGCTCCTACAATGAGCAGTTCTTC. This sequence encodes CASSSELGSYNEQFF.